In this sample, the clone carrying this TCR beta chain turned up many times. Its antigen is unidentified. Isolated per sample were at least 6 million PBMCs. This sample was taken from a study of blood T cells in healthy people across ages. The study's findings and limits: Correlation between TCR beta diversity and naive T cell percentage was strong. Unsorted PBMCs prevented conclusive naive versus antigen-experienced comparison.

V lost 5 bases, J lost 4 bases, and 11 bases lay in between. The CDR3 totals 13 residues. Germline V gene data show CDR1 as PRHDT and CDR2 as FYEKMQ (reference sequence). Together with a sample-barcoded 5' primer, a J-beta primer mix was included in a second PCR lasting about 6 to 11 cycles. TCRdb independently ran MiXCR on the 5' RACE reads; one entry per CDR3 protein. This sample has approximately 820,000 distinct CDR3 sequences, with about 42% found just once. V is TRBV13 and J is TRBJ1-1; D is possibly TRBD1 (6 bases). The sample comprised blood. The origin of this receptor is a man aged 60 to 75 in good health. The CDR3 region has the DNA TGTGCCAGCAGCCGAACAGGGAGCACTGAAGCTTTCTTT. Amino acid sequence: CASSRTGSTEAFF.